The 3 T cell receptor beta chains given below trace back to one sample, sequenced in a study of T-cell reconstitution after alpha-beta-depleted transplantation in children. The TCRbeta library incorporated unique molecular identifiers. From the PCR reads, TCRdb called clonotypes with MiXCR, one entry per CDR3 protein. The top ten hold roughly 5.4% of the sample, which has about 480,000 distinct CDR3 sequences, 12% seen once. Here the sequenced sample was PBMCs from the stem cell graft donor, taken from the stem cell graft. Receptors originate from a human donor who donated a stem cell graft to a child with combined immunodeficiency.

The rearrangement uses TRBV4-1 and TRBJ2-1, with unresolved D. Germline V gene lookup returns CDR1 MGHRA and CDR2 YSYEKL. This CDR3 comprises 14 residues. Trimming pared 2 bases from V and 7 bases from J, leaving 12 bases between. CDR3 sequence: CASSQPVRTNEQFF. The CDR3 DNA sequence: TGCGCCAGCAGCCAACCCGTCCGCACTAATGAGCAGTTCTTC.

This clonotype has more than one count but fewer than ten. The chain is built from TRBV7-9 and TRBJ2-6, with D possibly TRBD2 on 6 matching bases. The CDR3 contains 17 residues. V dropped 3 bases and J dropped 2 bases, with 14 bases sitting between them. CDR1 and CDR2 from the germline V gene are SEHNR and FQNEAQ (reference sequence). The CDR3 protein is CASSLEPGETGANVLTF. In DNA form, the CDR3 reads TGTGCCAGCAGCTTGGAACCGGGGGAGACTGGGGCCAACGTCCTGACTTTC.

Many counts were recorded for this clonotype. The chain carries TRBV9 and TRBJ2-3; no clear D gene. The germline V gene has CDR1 SGDLS and CDR2 YYNGEE. CDR3 length equals 13 residues. The V end lost 2 bases, the J end lost 2 bases, and 6 bases lay between the germline ends. The DNA of the CDR3 is TGTGCCAGCAGCGTTAGGCCCACAGATACGCAGTATTTT. Translating gives CASSVRPTDTQYF.